This entry lists 23 T cell receptor beta chains sequenced from one sample in a study of cytomegalovirus exposure and HLA in healthy donors. Here immunoSEQ multiplex PCR was the method, and the copy in TCRdb shows in-frame clones only, minus some. This sample carries a few hundred thousand clones, over 75% of them seen once, and the ten largest clones take about 0.99%. The sequenced sample was PBMCs. These receptors came from a woman aged 18-29 years in good health and CMV-seronegative.

This CDR3 is CASSLRTGYGYTF. The CDR3 DNA is TGTGCCAGCAGCCTCCGGACAGGGTATGGCTACACCTTC. The chain carries TRBV13 and TRBJ1-2, with TRBD1 matching 8 bases. Germline V gene lookup returns CDR1 PRHDT and CDR2 FYEKMQ (reference sequence). V was pared by 5 bases and J by 5 bases, with 4 bases of the junction left unmatched. This CDR3 is 13 amino acids long.

The rearrangement uses TRBV19 and TRBJ1-2; 8 bases align to TRBD1. Germline V gene lookup returns CDR1 LNHDA and CDR2 SQIVND (reference sequence). The junction had 6 bases not matched to a gene; V was cut back by 1 base and J by 8 bases. The CDR3 contains 14 residues. CDR3 sequence (DNA): TGTGCCAGTAGTATAGGGCAGGGGGCTAGGGGCTACACCTTC. Residues: CASSIGQGARGYTF. Full variable domain (outside the CDR3, taken from reference TRBV19 and TRBJ1-2): DGGITQSPKYLFRKEGQNVTLSCEQNLNHDAMYWYRQDPGQGLRLIYYSQIVNDFQKGDIAEGYSVSREKKESFPLTVTSAQKNPTAFYLCASSIGQGARGYTFGSGTRLTVV.

The V gene is TRBV27, the J gene TRBJ2-7, with D possibly being TRBD2 (5 bases). V was pared by 3 bases and J by 6 bases, with 6 bases between. Germline lookup yields CDR1 MNHEY and CDR2 SMNVEV (reference sequence). The CDR3 is made up of 11 amino acids. As DNA, the CDR3 is TGTGCCAGCAGTTTCGGGGTCGAGCAGTACTTC. This codes for CASSFGVEQYF.

The gene calls are TRBV5-1 and TRBJ2-2; maybe TRBD1 (5 bases). This CDR3 spans 16 amino acids. The V gene lost 1 base and the J gene lost 7 bases, with 17 bases spanning the gap. Germline V gene sequence: CDR1 SGHRS, CDR2 YFSETQ. CDR3 coding DNA: TGCGCCAGCAGCTTGTGGTCAGGGCAGGAAAGCGGGGAGCTGTTTTTT. This gives the protein CASSLWSGQESGELFF.

The rearrangement joins TRBV2 to TRBJ2-1; no clear D gene. The CDR3 totals 11 residues. Germline CDR1 and CDR2: SNHLY and FYNNEI. Deletions cut 5 bases from V and 10 bases from J, with 9 bases between. CDR3 loop: CASSFVGEQFF. In DNA form, the CDR3 reads TGTGCCAGCAGTTTCGTGGGCGAGCAGTTCTTC.

V is TRBV9 and J is TRBJ1-1, with 8 bases that match TRBD1. The V and J ends lost 0 bases and 1 base, in that order; junction bases with no gene match: 5. This CDR3 is 16 amino acids long. Per the germline V gene, CDR1 is SGDLS and CDR2 is YYNGEE. CDR3 bases: TGTGCCAGCAGCGTAGGAGGGACAGGAGGGAACACTGAAGCTTTCTTT. Translated: CASSVGGTGGNTEAFF.

V gene TRBV5-4 combines with J gene TRBJ2-1, with 7 positions matching TRBD2. The germline V gene encodes CDR1 SGHNT and CDR2 YYREEE (reference sequence). CDR3 length equals 15 residues. Trimming took 4 bases from V and 2 from J; bases not matched to a gene: 6. The CDR3 is CASSMKRETYNEQFF. The CDR3 DNA sequence: TGTGCCAGCAGCATGAAGCGGGAAACCTACAATGAGCAGTTCTTC.

The genes are TRBV2 and TRBJ2-4; 10 bases fit TRBD2. The CDR3 length is 16 residues. In germline, CDR1 is SNHLY, CDR2 FYNNEI. V lost 7 bases and J lost 3; bases outside the gene matches: 9. In nucleotides, the CDR3 is TGTGCCAGCATGAACCAAGGACTAGCGGTCAAAAACATTCAGTACTTC. Its protein product is CASMNQGLAVKNIQYF.

The chain employs TRBV29-1 and TRBJ2-1; TRBD2 matches 8 bases. With V trimmed by 6 bases and J by 0 bases, 7 bases remained unmatched. CDR1 is SQVTM and CDR2 is ANQGSEA in the germline V gene. The CDR3 extends over 15 amino acids. CDR3 in DNA: TGCAGCGTGCGACTAGCGAAGAGCTCCTACAATGAGCAGTTCTTC. Its translation: CSVRLAKSSYNEQFF.

The rearrangement joins TRBV29-1 to TRBJ2-3, with a tentative D call TRBD1 (5 bases). Germline CDR1 and CDR2: SQVTM and ANQGSEA. Trimming removed 0 bases at V and 1 base at J, with 23 bases between. The CDR3 is made up of 19 amino acids. DNA of the CDR3: TGCAGCGTTGAAGATCCCATAACCCTACAGGTGTTGGGCACAGATACGCAGTATTTT. As protein: CSVEDPITLQVLGTDTQYF.

J is TRBJ2-7 and V is TRBV11-1, with TRBD2 matching 9 bases. With V trimmed by 0 bases and J by 6 bases, 3 bases remained unmatched. CDR3 length: 14 amino acids. The germline V gene encodes CDR1 SGHAT and CDR2 FQDESV (reference sequence). The CDR3 protein is CASSLASGRPEQYF. The CDR3 bases are TGTGCCAGCAGCTTAGCTAGCGGGAGACCCGAGCAGTACTTC.

This clone was picked up one time. V usage is TRBV7-3 and J usage is TRBJ2-3, with 8 bases matching TRBD2. The CDR3 has 16 amino acids. J gave up 1 base and V 5 bases, and 8 bases lay outside the gene matches. CDR1 is SGHTA, CDR2 FQGTGA, per germline. The CDR3 loop reads CASSHAAGEGTDTQYF. CDR3 DNA sequence: TGTGCCAGCAGCCACGCAGCGGGAGAGGGCACAGATACGCAGTATTTT.

The table lists this clone with a count of one. The chain combines TRBV28 with TRBJ1-4; maybe TRBD1 (6 bases). The V gene lost 5 bases and the J gene lost 7 bases, with 14 bases spanning the gap. CDR1 is MDHEN and CDR2 is SYDVKM in the germline V gene. This CDR3 has 14 amino acids. Here the CDR3 reads CASSRPTGGEKLFF. The DNA for the CDR3 is TGTGCCAGCAGTCGACCGACAGGAGGTGAAAAACTGTTTTTT.

J is TRBJ1-1 and V is TRBV5-4, with D perhaps matching TRBD1 (6 bases). The V gene lost 2 bases and the J gene lost 3 bases, with 11 bases spanning the gap. From germline, CDR1 is SGHNT and CDR2 YYREEE (reference sequence). The CDR3 sequence is 14 residues long. This chain's CDR3 is CASSLWGRDTEAFF. CDR3 sequence (DNA): TGTGCCAGCAGCTTATGGGGGCGGGACACTGAAGCTTTCTTT.

The genes are TRBV30 and TRBJ2-3, with TRBD2 identical over 10 bases. Germline assignment: CDR1 GTSNPN and CDR2 SVGIG (reference sequence). Trimming took 1 base from V and 14 from J; bases not matched to a gene: 9. The CDR3 length is 13 residues. The CDR3 region has the DNA TGTGCCTGGAGTGGAAGCGAGCGGGAGGGCAGGTATTTT. Encoded protein: CAWSGSEREGRYF.

The chain employs TRBV28 and TRBJ2-7; 11 nucleotides line up with TRBD2. CDR1 is MDHEN and CDR2 is SYDVKM in the germline V gene. V was pared by 2 bases and J by 3 bases, with 3 bases of the junction left unmatched. There are 15 residues in the CDR3. The CDR3 reads CASSLGTSGLYEQYF. CDR3 coding DNA: TGTGCCAGCAGTTTAGGGACTAGCGGACTCTACGAGCAGTACTTC.

The V and J genes are TRBV6-5 and TRBJ2-7; no reliable D call. Germline CDR1 and CDR2: MNHEY and SVGAGI. This CDR3 contains 13 residues. The V gene lost 9 bases and the J gene lost 2 bases, with 14 bases spanning the gap. The CDR3 bases are TGTGCCAGTTCCCGGGTCAAAACCTACGAGCAGTACTTC. Translation gives CASSRVKTYEQYF.

The rearrangement uses TRBV29-1 and TRBJ1-1; a possible D gene is TRBD1 (6 bases). The CDR3 is 12 amino acids. Germline V gene data show CDR1 as SQVTM and CDR2 as ANQGSEA. V lost 3 bases to trimming and J lost 4 bases, with 9 bases between them. CDR3 sequence: CSVEPGVTEAFF. The CDR3 nucleotides read TGCAGCGTTGAGCCAGGGGTCACTGAAGCTTTCTTT. The whole variable domain, remainder taken from reference TRBV29-1 and TRBJ1-1, is SAVISQKPSRDICQRGTSLTIQCQVDSQVTMMFWYRQQPGQSLTLIATANQGSEATYESGFVIDKFPISRPNLTFSTLTVSNMSPEDSSIYLCSVEPGVTEAFFGQGTRLTVV.

The V gene is TRBV4-1, the J gene TRBJ1-5; no firm D call. The length of the CDR3 is 15 residues. CDR1 is MGHRA and CDR2 is YSYEKL in the germline V gene. V was cut by 1 base and J by 6 bases, with 13 bases left in between. Here the CDR3 reads CASSQVVPGSQPQHF. CDR3 coding DNA: TGCGCCAGCAGCCAAGTGGTCCCCGGGAGTCAGCCCCAGCATTTT.

The J gene is TRBJ2-2, the V gene TRBV10-2, with TRBD2 matching over 10 bases. Per germline, CDR1 WSHSY and CDR2 SAAADI. V trimming: 7 bases; J trimming: 6 bases; junction bases outside the gene matches: 14. The CDR3 runs to 17 residues. CDR3 in amino acids: CASTPPGLAIAAGELFF. The CDR3, as DNA: TGCGCCAGCACCCCCCCGGGACTAGCGATTGCCGCCGGGGAGCTGTTTTTT.

J is TRBJ2-7 and V is TRBV19; no reliable D call. CDR1 and CDR2 from the germline V gene are LNHDA and SQIVND (reference sequence). The CDR3 covers 14 residues. V was trimmed by 3 bases and J by 3 bases, leaving 12 bases between them. The CDR3 protein is CASSMSLADYEQYF. As DNA, the CDR3 is TGTGCCAGTAGTATGTCTCTCGCGGACTACGAGCAGTACTTC. Complete variable domain (other parts from reference TRBV19 and TRBJ2-7): DGGITQSPKYLFRKEGQNVTLSCEQNLNHDAMYWYRQDPGQGLRLIYYSQIVNDFQKGDIAEGYSVSREKKESFPLTVTSAQKNPTAFYLCASSMSLADYEQYFGPGTRLTVT.

The chain recombines TRBV2 with TRBJ2-7, with TRBD2 identical over 10 bases. Unmatched junction bases numbered 10, after V lost 6 bases and J lost 2 bases. CDR3 length equals 16 residues. Germline V gene data show CDR1 as SNHLY and CDR2 as FYNNEI. This CDR3 reads CASRPPSGSWAYEQYF. CDR3 nucleotide sequence: TGTGCCAGCAGACCCCCTAGCGGGAGCTGGGCCTACGAGCAGTACTTC. Based on the CDR3 plus reference TRBV2 and TRBJ2-7, the full variable domain is EPEVTQTPSHQVTQMGQEVILRCVPISNHLYFYWYRQILGQKVEFLVSFYNNEISEKSEIFDDQFSVERPDGSNFTLKIRSTKLEDSAMYFCASRPPSGSWAYEQYFGPGTRLTVT.

This clone was counted only a few times. V gene TRBV30 combines with J gene TRBJ2-1; TRBD2 is a possible D gene (7 bases). The CDR3 covers 12 residues. Trimming stripped 3 bases from V and 6 bases from J, with 9 bases between. Germline assignment: CDR1 GTSNPN and CDR2 SVGIG (reference sequence). The CDR3 here is CAWRGGLNEQFF. CDR3 DNA sequence: TGTGCCTGGAGGGGGGGGCTCAATGAGCAGTTCTTC.